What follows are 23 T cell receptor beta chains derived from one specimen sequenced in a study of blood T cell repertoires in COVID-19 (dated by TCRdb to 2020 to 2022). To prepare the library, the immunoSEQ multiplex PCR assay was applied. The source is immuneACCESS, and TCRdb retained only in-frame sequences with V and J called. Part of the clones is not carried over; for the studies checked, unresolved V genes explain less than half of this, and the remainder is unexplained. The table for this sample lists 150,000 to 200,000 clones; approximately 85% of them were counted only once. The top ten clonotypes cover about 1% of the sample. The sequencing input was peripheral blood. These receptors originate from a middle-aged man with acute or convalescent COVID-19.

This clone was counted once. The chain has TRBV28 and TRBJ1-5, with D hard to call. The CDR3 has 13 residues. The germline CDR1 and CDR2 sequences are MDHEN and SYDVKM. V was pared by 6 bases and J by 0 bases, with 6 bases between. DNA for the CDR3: TGTGCCAGCAGCAGGTATAGCAATCAGCCCCAGCATTTT. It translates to CASSRYSNQPQHF.

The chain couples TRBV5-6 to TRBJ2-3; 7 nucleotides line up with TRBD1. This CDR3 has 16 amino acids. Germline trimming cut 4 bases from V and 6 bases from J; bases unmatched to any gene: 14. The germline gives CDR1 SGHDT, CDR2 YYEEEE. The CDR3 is CASSPLGQEIKDTQYF. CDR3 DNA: TGTGCCAGCAGCCCACTAGGACAGGAGATTAAGGATACGCAGTATTTT.

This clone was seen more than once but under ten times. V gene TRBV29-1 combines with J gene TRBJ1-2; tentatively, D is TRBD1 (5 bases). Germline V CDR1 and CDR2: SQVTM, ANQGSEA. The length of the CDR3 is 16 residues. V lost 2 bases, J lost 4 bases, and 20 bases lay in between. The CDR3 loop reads CSVESRGADSSYGYTF. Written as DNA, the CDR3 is TGCAGCGTTGAATCTCGCGGGGCCGACAGCAGCTATGGCTACACCTTC.

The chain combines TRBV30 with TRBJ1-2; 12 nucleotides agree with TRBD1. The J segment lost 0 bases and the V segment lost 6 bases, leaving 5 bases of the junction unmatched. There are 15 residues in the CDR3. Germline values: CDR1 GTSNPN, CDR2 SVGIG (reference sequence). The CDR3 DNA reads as TGTGCCTGTCCGGGACAGGGGGCCCCTAACTATGGCTACACCTTC. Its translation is CACPGQGAPNYGYTF. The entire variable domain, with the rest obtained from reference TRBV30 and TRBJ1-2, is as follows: SQTIHQWPATLVQPVGSPLSLECTVEGTSNPNLYWYRQAAGRGLQLLFYSVGIGQISSEVPQNLSASRPQDRQFILSSKKLLLSDSGFYLCACPGQGAPNYGYTFGSGTRLTVV.

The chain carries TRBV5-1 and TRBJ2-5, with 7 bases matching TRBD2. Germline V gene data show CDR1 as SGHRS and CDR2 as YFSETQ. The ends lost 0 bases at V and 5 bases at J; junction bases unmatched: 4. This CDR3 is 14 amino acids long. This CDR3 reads CASSLGRRGETQYF. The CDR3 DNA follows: TGCGCCAGCAGCTTGGGTCGGCGGGGGGAGACCCAGTACTTC.

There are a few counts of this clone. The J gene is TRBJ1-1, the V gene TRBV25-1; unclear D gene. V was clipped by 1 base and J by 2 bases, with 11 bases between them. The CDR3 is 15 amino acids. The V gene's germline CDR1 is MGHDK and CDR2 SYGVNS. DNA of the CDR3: TGTGCCAGCAGTGAATCTCGGGGTTTTAACACTGAAGCTTTCTTT. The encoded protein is CASSESRGFNTEAFF.

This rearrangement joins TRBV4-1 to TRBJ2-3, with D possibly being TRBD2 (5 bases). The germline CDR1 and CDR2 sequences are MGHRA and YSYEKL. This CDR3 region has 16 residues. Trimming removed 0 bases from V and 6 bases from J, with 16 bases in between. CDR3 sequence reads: CASSQERALGPDTQYF. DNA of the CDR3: TGCGCCAGCAGCCAAGAGAGGGCCCTCGGACCCGATACGCAGTATTTT.

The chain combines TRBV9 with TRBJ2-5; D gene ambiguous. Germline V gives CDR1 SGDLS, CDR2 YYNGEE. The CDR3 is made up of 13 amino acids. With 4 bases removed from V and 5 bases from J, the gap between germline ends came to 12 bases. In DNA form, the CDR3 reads TGTGCCAGCAGCTCCACGACGAGGGAGACCCAGTACTTC. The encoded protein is CASSSTTRETQYF.

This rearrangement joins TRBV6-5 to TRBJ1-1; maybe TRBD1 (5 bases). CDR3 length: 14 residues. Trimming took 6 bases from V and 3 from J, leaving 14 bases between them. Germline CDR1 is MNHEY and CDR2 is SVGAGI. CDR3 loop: CASSPGPLDTEAFF. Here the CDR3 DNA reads TGTGCCAGCAGCCCAGGGCCATTGGACACTGAAGCTTTCTTT.

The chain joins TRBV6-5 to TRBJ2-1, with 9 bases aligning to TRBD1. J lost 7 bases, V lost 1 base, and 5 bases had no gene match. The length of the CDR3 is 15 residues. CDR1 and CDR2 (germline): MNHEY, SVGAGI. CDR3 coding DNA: TGTGCCAGCAGTTACTTTGGACAGGGGCCTAATGAGCAGTTCTTC. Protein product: CASSYFGQGPNEQFF.

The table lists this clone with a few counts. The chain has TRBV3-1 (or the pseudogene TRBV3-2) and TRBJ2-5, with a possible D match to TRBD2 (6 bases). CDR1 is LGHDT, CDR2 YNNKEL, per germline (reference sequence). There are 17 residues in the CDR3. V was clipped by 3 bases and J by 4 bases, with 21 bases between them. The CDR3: CASSQRAGGVLGETQYF. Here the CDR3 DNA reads TGTGCCAGCAGCCAGAGGGCTGGCGGGGTCTTGGGAGAGACCCAGTACTTC.

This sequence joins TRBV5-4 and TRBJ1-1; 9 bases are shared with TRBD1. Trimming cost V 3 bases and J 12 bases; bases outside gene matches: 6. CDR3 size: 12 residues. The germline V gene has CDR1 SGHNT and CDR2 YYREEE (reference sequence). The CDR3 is CASSSGQGPPFF. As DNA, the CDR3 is TGTGCCAGCAGCTCGGGACAGGGCCCCCCTTTCTTT.

The CDR3 region is CSASAHIVAGGTDTQYF. The CDR3 nucleotides are TGCAGTGCTAGTGCCCACATTGTGGCGGGAGGCACAGATACGCAGTATTTT. The chain has TRBV20-1 and TRBJ2-3, with TRBD2 identical over 7 bases. Germline trimming cut 3 bases from V and 1 base from J; bases unmatched to any gene: 13. Germline V lookup: CDR1 DFQATT, CDR2 SNEGSKA (reference sequence). CDR3 length: 17 amino acids.

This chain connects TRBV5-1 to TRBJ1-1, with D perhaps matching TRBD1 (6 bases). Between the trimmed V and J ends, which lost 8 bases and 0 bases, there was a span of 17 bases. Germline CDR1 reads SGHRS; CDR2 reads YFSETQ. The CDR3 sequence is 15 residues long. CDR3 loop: CASNYRDMMNTEAFF. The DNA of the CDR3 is TGCGCCAGTAATTACCGGGACATGATGAACACTGAAGCTTTCTTT. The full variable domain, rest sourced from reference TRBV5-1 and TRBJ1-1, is KAGVTQTPRYLIKTRGQQVTLSCSPISGHRSVSWYQQTPGQGLQFLFEYFSETQRNKGNFPGRFSGRQFSNSRSEMNVSTLELGDSALYLCASNYRDMMNTEAFFGQGTRLTVV.

CDR3 loop: CATSDSGVNPYEQYF. The CDR3 DNA reads as TGTGCCACCAGTGATTCGGGAGTAAACCCTTACGAGCAGTACTTC. The chain combines TRBV24-1 with TRBJ2-7, with D perhaps matching TRBD2 (6 bases). The germline V and J ends were trimmed by 2 bases and 4 bases, with 14 bases remaining between them. This CDR3 contains 15 residues. Germline CDR1 and CDR2: KGHDR and SFDVKD.

This CDR3 is CASSLVRATNEKLFF. CDR3 nucleotide sequence: TGCGCCAGCAGCTTGGTACGGGCAACTAATGAAAAACTGTTTTTT. This sequence joins TRBV5-1 and TRBJ1-4, with unresolved D. CDR1 SGHRS and CDR2 YFSETQ come from the germline V gene. Trimming stripped 0 bases from V and 0 bases from J, with 6 bases between. The CDR3 runs 15 residues.

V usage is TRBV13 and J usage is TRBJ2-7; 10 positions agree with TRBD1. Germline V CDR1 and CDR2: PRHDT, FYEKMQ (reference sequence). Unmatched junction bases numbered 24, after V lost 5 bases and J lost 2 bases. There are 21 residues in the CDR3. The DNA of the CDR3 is TGTGCCAGCAGCGGTACTTCACCTTCGGGACAGGGGATACCTCCCCCCTACGAGCAGTACTTC. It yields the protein CASSGTSPSGQGIPPPYEQYF.

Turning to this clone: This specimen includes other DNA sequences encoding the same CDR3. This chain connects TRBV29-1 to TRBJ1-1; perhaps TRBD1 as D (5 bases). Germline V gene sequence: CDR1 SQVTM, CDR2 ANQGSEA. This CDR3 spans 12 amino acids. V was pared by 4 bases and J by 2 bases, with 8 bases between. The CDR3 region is CSVGQFNTEAFF. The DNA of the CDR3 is TGCAGCGTTGGACAGTTTAACACTGAAGCTTTCTTT.

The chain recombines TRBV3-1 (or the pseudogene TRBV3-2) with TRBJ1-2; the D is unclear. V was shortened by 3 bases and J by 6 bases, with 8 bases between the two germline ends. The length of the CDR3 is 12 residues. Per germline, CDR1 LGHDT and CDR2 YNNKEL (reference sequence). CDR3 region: CASSHRDNGYTF. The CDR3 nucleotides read TGTGCCAGCAGCCACCGAGATAATGGCTACACCTTC.

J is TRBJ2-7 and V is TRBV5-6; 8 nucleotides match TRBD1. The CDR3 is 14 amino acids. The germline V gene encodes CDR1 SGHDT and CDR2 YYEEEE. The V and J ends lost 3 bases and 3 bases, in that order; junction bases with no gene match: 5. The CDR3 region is CASSWGTGFYEQYF. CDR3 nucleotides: TGTGCCAGCAGCTGGGGGACAGGTTTCTACGAGCAGTACTTC.

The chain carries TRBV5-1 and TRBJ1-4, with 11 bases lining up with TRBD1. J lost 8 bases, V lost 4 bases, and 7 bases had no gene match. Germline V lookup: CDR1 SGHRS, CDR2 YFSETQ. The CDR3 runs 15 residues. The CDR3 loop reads CASSTRTGGDEKLFF. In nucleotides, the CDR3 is TGCGCCAGCAGCACCCGGACAGGGGGCGACGAAAAACTGTTTTTT.

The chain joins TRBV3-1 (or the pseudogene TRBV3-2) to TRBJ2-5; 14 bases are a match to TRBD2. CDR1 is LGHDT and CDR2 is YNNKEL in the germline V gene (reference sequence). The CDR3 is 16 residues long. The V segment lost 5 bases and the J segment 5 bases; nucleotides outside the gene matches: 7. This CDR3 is CASSSRLAGGRETQYF. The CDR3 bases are TGTGCCAGCAGCTCGCGACTAGCGGGGGGGCGCGAGACCCAGTACTTC.

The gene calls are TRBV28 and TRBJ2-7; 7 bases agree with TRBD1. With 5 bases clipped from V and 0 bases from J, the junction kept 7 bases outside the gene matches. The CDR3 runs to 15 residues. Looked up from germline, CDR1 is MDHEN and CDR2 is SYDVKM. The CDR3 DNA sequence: TGTGCCAGCAGTCAACAGGGGATGGGCTCCTACGAGCAGTACTTC. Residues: CASSQQGMGSYEQYF.